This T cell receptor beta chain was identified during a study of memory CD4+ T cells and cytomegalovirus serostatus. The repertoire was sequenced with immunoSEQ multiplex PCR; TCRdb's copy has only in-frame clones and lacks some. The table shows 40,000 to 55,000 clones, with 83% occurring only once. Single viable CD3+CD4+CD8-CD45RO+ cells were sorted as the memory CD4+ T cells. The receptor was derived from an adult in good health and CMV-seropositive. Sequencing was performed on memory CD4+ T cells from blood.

The CDR3, as DNA: TGTGCCAGCAGGAAAGAGGGGGTACGATATGGCTACACCTTC. It yields the protein CASRKEGVRYGYTF. V is TRBV7-9 and J is TRBJ1-2; D may be TRBD1 (6 bases). Trimming removed 6 bases from V and 5 bases from J, with 16 bases in between. CDR1 and CDR2 from the germline V gene are SEHNR and FQNEAQ (reference sequence). The length of the CDR3 is 14 residues.